These T cell receptor beta chains were read from a single sample in a study of blood T cell repertoires in COVID-19. Using immunoSEQ multiplex PCR, the repertoire was profiled, and TCRdb retains in-frame clones only, with some absent. The table records fewer than 350,000 clones, about nine tenths of them present only once. Sequencing used PBMCs or T cells enriched from blood (not recorded which). These receptors were collected from a woman aged 40 to 55 who had recovered from COVID-19. Each CDR3 is given with its conserved first and last residue. D genes are given only for firm matches. Clone size, where shown, is once, few, many, or a class for clones that have expanded.

clone_size j_call v_call d_call cdr3_aa cdr3_nt
- TRBJ2-5 TRBV2 TRBD1 CASSAGHRGETQYF TGTGCCAGCAGCGCCGGCCACAGGGGAGAGACCCAGTACTTC
- TRBJ1-2 TRBV24-1 TRBD1 CATSDPLTGPVGYTF TGTGCCACCAGTGATCCGCTGACAGGGCCCGTAGGCTACACCTTC
- TRBJ2-3 TRBV7-2 - CASSLSRSGRTDTQYF TGTGCCAGCAGCTTATCTAGGAGTGGTAGGACAGATACGCAGTATTTT
- TRBJ1-5 TRBV19 TRBD1 CASSRPGGFNQPQHF TGTGCCAGTAGTCGTCCAGGGGGCTTCAATCAGCCCCAGCATTTT
few TRBJ2-1 TRBV4-3 - CASSLMGARTYNEQFF TGCGCCAGCAGCCTAATGGGGGCCCGAACCTACAATGAGCAGTTCTTC
once TRBJ2-3 TRBV19 TRBD1 CASSMSGGKDTQYF TGTGCCAGTAGTATGTCAGGGGGTAAAGATACGCAGTATTTT
- TRBJ1-4 TRBV7-2 TRBD1 CASSSQTGTGEKLFF TGTGCCAGCAGCTCCCAGACAGGGACGGGTGAAAAACTGTTTTTT
- TRBJ2-1 TRBV2 TRBD2 CASKTSTTHNEQFF TGTGCCAGCAAGACTAGCACAACCCACAATGAGCAGTTCTTC
once TRBJ2-3 TRBV9 TRBD2 CASSVAGLAVLGADTQYF TGTGCCAGCAGCGTAGCCGGTCTAGCGGTTTTAGGCGCAGATACGCAGTATTTT
- TRBJ1-3 TRBV5-1 - CASSLEASSGNTIYF TGCGCCAGCAGCTTGGAAGCAAGCTCTGGAAACACCATATATTTT
- TRBJ2-3 TRBV4-1 TRBD2 CASSQPRTSGSVADTQYF TGCGCCAGCAGCCAACCCCGGACTAGCGGGAGTGTTGCAGATACGCAGTATTTT
once TRBJ1-3 TRBV30 TRBD1 CAWSRGQRGNTIYF TGTGCCTGGAGTAGGGGACAGCGAGGAAACACCATATATTTT
- TRBJ2-5 TRBV25-1 - CASRSIGETQYF TGTGCCAGTCGCTCTATTGGAGAGACCCAGTACTTC
- TRBJ2-3 TRBV9 - CASSPMAPDTQYF TGTGCCAGCAGCCCCATGGCCCCAGATACGCAGTATTTT
- TRBJ2-1 TRBV19 - CASSIDAVLGNEQFF TGTGCCAGTAGTATAGACGCGGTATTGGGCAATGAGCAGTTCTTC
- TRBJ2-3 TRBV6-5 TRBD2 CASSYFRLAGLDTQYF TGTGCCAGCAGTTACTTCCGGCTAGCGGGATTGGATACGCAGTATTTT
- TRBJ2-5 TRBV5-1 TRBD2 CASSLAVLAAQETQYF TGCGCCAGCAGCTTGGCTGTGCTAGCGGCACAAGAGACCCAGTACTTC
- TRBJ2-5 TRBV19 - CASSIGGQPIKETQYF TGTGCCAGTAGTATAGGTGGACAGCCAATCAAAGAGACCCAGTACTTC
- TRBJ2-1 TRBV3-1/TRBV3-2 TRBD2 CASSQDGGDWDVEQFF TGTGCCAGCAGCCAAGATGGGGGGGACTGGGATGTTGAGCAGTTCTTC
- TRBJ1-5 TRBV9 TRBD1 CASSEGQDNQPQHF TGTGCCAGCAGCGAGGGACAGGACAATCAGCCCCAGCATTTT
- TRBJ2-3 TRBV10-3 TRBD2 CAISGPSGATDTQYF TGTGCCATCAGTGGGCCTAGCGGGGCCACAGATACGCAGTATTTT
- TRBJ1-2 TRBV20-1 - CSASAGNYGYTF TGCAGTGCTAGTGCGGGAAACTATGGCTACACCTTC
once TRBJ2-7 TRBV28 - CASSLRDRSSYEQYF TGTGCCAGCAGCCTCCGCGATCGGAGCTCCTACGAGCAGTACTTC
once TRBJ2-1 TRBV11-3 TRBD2 CASSTGGSYNEQFF TGTGCCAGCAGTACGGGAGGATCCTACAATGAGCAGTTCTTC
once TRBJ2-1 TRBV7-9 - CASSSYPSGGGHYNEQFF TGTGCCAGCAGCTCTTATCCCTCGGGTGGGGGCCACTACAATGAGCAGTTCTTC
- TRBJ1-2 TRBV19 TRBD1 CASSIGRGRSGYTF TGTGCCAGTAGTATTGGCAGGGGGCGAAGTGGCTACACCTTC
- TRBJ2-1 TRBV7-9 TRBD2 CASSSPGTSVNEQFF TGTGCCAGCAGCTCCCCCGGGACTAGCGTCAATGAGCAGTTCTTC
- TRBJ2-1 TRBV5-1 - CASSPGEGEWYNEQFF TGCGCCAGCAGCCCGGGAGAGGGAGAGTGGTACAATGAGCAGTTCTTC
- TRBJ2-7 TRBV5-5 - CASSLEGSAVSYEQYF TGTGCCAGCAGCTTGGAAGGATCAGCGGTCTCCTACGAGCAGTACTTC
- TRBJ2-1 TRBV19 TRBD2 CASSDPGTSGYYNEQFF TGTGCCAGTAGCGATCCGGGGACTAGCGGGTACTACAATGAGCAGTTCTTC
- TRBJ1-2 TRBV28 - CAGGASGFSYGYTF TGTGCCGGGGGCGCGTCAGGGTTTTCTTATGGCTACACCTTC
- TRBJ2-7 TRBV18 - CASSPSAGWEQYF TGTGCCAGCTCACCATCGGCGGGATGGGAGCAGTACTTC
few TRBJ2-7 TRBV7-9 TRBD2 CASSLVLAGGPEQYF TGTGCCAGCAGCTTAGTACTAGCGGGAGGACCCGAGCAGTACTTC
- TRBJ2-7 TRBV5-6 TRBD1 CASSFTGQGAREQYF TGTGCCAGCAGCTTTACCGGACAGGGGGCTAGGGAGCAGTACTTC
- TRBJ2-3 TRBV25-1 - CASSTSSDTQYF -
- TRBJ2-1 TRBV6-5 TRBD2 CASSFLAGSYNEQFF TGTGCCAGCAGTTTCCTAGCGGGGTCCTACAATGAGCAGTTCTTC
few TRBJ2-1 TRBV6-2/TRBV6-3 TRBD1 CASSINGGTGIDGEQFF TGTGCCAGCAGTATTAACGGGGGGACAGGGATCGATGGTGAGCAGTTCTTC
- TRBJ1-2 TRBV28 - CASSRLQLYNYGYTF TGTGCCAGCAGTCGCCTTCAACTCTATAACTATGGCTACACCTTC
- TRBJ2-3 TRBV7-3 TRBD2 CASSTGTRAGDTQYF TGTGCCAGCAGCACCGGGACTAGGGCTGGAGATACGCAGTATTTT
- TRBJ2-3 TRBV7-2 - CASSLTQAVADTQYF TGTGCCAGCAGCTTAACCCAAGCCGTGGCAGATACGCAGTATTTT
- TRBJ2-7 TRBV28 TRBD2 CASSPPGLAFHEQYF TGTGCCAGCAGTCCTCCGGGACTAGCCTTCCACGAGCAGTACTTC
- TRBJ2-2 TRBV2 TRBD2 CASSEIRGDAGELFF TGTGCCAGCAGTGAAATTCGGGGGGACGCCGGGGAGCTGTTTTTT
- TRBJ2-3 TRBV7-3 TRBD2 CASSLVTAGAGPDTQYF TGTGCCAGCAGCTTAGTAACAGCGGGAGCAGGTCCAGATACGCAGTATTTT
- TRBJ1-3 TRBV9 TRBD1 CASARQGDSGNTIYF TGTGCCAGCGCCAGACAGGGAGACTCTGGAAACACCATATATTTT
- TRBJ2-7 TRBV6-2/TRBV6-3 TRBD2 CASSLAGGLGEQYF TGTGCCAGCAGCTTAGCGGGGGGACTAGGCGAGCAGTACTTC
once TRBJ1-5 TRBV3-1/TRBV3-2 TRBD1 CASSLSQGAHQPQHF TGTGCCAGCAGCCTCTCACAGGGGGCGCATCAGCCCCAGCATTTT
- TRBJ1-5 TRBV28 - CASILGGERGNQPQHF TGTGCCAGTATTCTGGGGGGGGAAAGGGGCAATCAGCCCCAGCATTTT
- TRBJ2-2 TRBV29-1 - CSVANFRGTGELFF TGCAGCGTTGCCAACTTCAGGGGCACCGGGGAGCTGTTTTTT
- TRBJ2-3 TRBV30 TRBD2 CAWGAGGTDTQYF TGTGCCTGGGGAGCGGGGGGCACAGATACGCAGTATTTT
- TRBJ2-5 TRBV2 TRBD1 CASRGQGGLQETQYF TGTGCCAGCAGGGGACAGGGGGGCCTCCAAGAGACCCAGTACTTC
- TRBJ2-7 TRBV7-2 - CASSTNGAHEQYF TGTGCCAGCAGCACAAATGGAGCACACGAGCAGTACTTC
- TRBJ1-2 TRBV28 TRBD1 CASTVQGVGVNYGYTF TGTGCCAGCACCGTACAGGGGGTAGGAGTTAACTATGGCTACACCTTC
- TRBJ2-2 TRBV13 TRBD1 CASSPGQGRTGELFF TGTGCCAGCAGCCCGGGACAGGGACGAACCGGGGAGCTGTTTTTT